This T cell receptor (beta chain) was found in a study of early T cells in non-severe SARS-CoV-2 infection. Turning to the study itself: The study sequenced bulk RNA from unsorted whole blood, with chains unpaired.

Unique molecular identifiers tagged individual cDNA molecules. TCRdb re-called the 5' RACE reads through MiXCR, storing one row per CDR3 protein. The table lists about 110,000 distinct CDR3 sequences, around 12% of them singletons. The material was whole blood, obtained at baseline. This sequence was found in an adult who was a healthcare worker with PCR-confirmed SARS-CoV-2 infection or an uninfected control (not recorded which).

CDR3 coding DNA: TGCGCCAGCAGCCAAGGTCCCGGGGGTAACTATGGCTACACCTTC. This encodes CASSQGPGGNYGYTF. The chain is built from TRBV4-1 and TRBJ1-2; D is possibly TRBD1 (5 bases). CDR3 length equals 15 residues. V was pared by 1 base and J by 1 base, with 10 bases between. CDR1 is MGHRA and CDR2 is YSYEKL in the germline V gene.